Below, 25 T cell receptor beta chains from the same sample are listed, as sequenced in a study of blood T cell repertoires in COVID-19. The table came from immunoSEQ multiplex PCR; TCRdb's copy has only in-frame clones and leaves some out. The table includes about 190,000 clones, around nine tenths detected once. Sequenced sample: peripheral blood. The receptor source for this set is a middle-aged man with acute or convalescent COVID-19.

This clone was found a few times. V is TRBV18 and J is TRBJ2-7, with 7 bases aligning to TRBD2. The CDR3 spans 14 residues. The V and J ends lost 2 bases and 5 bases, in that order; junction bases with no gene match: 6. The germline V gene has CDR1 KGHSH and CDR2 LQKENI. The CDR3 loop reads CASSPGGGIDEQYF. CDR3 sequence (DNA): TGTGCCAGCTCACCAGGGGGGGGAATAGACGAGCAGTACTTC. Looking up the rest from reference TRBV18 and TRBJ2-7 gives the full variable domain: NAGVMQNPRHLVRRRGQEARLRCSPMKGHSHVYWYRQLPEEGLKFMVYLQKENIIDESGMPKERFSAEFPKEGPSILRIQQVVRGDSAAYFCASSPGGGIDEQYFGPGTRLTVT.

V usage is TRBV2 and J usage is TRBJ2-1, with D tentatively TRBD1 (6 bases). Germline V gives CDR1 SNHLY, CDR2 FYNNEI. The CDR3 length is 14 residues. V gave up 4 bases and J gave up 8 bases, with 15 bases separating them. The DNA of the CDR3 is TGTGCCAGCAGTGGATTCAGGGGAACGGATGAGCAGTTCTTC. It is translated as CASSGFRGTDEQFF.

This chain links TRBV19 with TRBJ1-5; the D gene is possibly TRBD1 (6 bases). Trimming cost V 7 bases and J 9 bases, with 22 bases left between them. The CDR3 consists of 15 residues. Germline CDR1 is LNHDA and CDR2 is SQIVND (reference sequence). CDR3 nucleotides: TGTGCCAGTACCCCGAGTGGGGGCTCCGCGATGCCCCAGCATTTT. Its translation is CASTPSGGSAMPQHF.

The rearrangement links TRBV2 to TRBJ1-2; no clear D. V was pared by 1 base and J by 4 bases, with 13 bases between. CDR3 length: 15 amino acids. Germline V CDR1 and CDR2: SNHLY, FYNNEI. CDR3 region: CASSEGPSRGYGYTF. The CDR3 region has the DNA TGTGCCAGCAGTGAAGGACCGAGTCGGGGCTATGGCTACACCTTC.

The rearrangement joins TRBV10-3 to TRBJ1-4, with D possibly TRBD1 on 5 matching bases. From germline, CDR1 is ENHRY and CDR2 SYGVKD. The length of the CDR3 is 15 residues. The V gene lost 10 bases and the J gene lost 6 bases, with 21 bases spanning the gap. The CDR3, as DNA: TGTGCCACCAGGCGCGGGGGGATTGGCGATGAAAAACTGTTTTTT. Protein product: CATRRGGIGDEKLFF.

The chain is built from TRBV10-3 and TRBJ2-2, with 8 bases identical to TRBD1. Germline CDR1 is ENHRY and CDR2 is SYGVKD. The CDR3 spans 14 residues. V shed 6 bases, J shed 5 bases, and the junction held 5 bases outside the gene matches. The CDR3 DNA follows: TGTGCCATCAGCCCAACAGGGGGAACCGGGGAGCTGTTTTTT. Translating it yields CAISPTGGTGELFF.

V usage is TRBV10-2 and J usage is TRBJ1-3, with D perhaps TRBD1 (5 bases). Germline V gene sequence: CDR1 WSHSY, CDR2 SAAADI. Trimming took off 2 bases at V and 4 bases at J, with 15 bases between the two ends. The CDR3 spans 16 residues. The CDR3, as DNA: TGCGCCAGCAGTGAGCCGCCCACCGGGGGGGGAAACACCATATATTTT. Its translation: CASSEPPTGGGNTIYF.

This chain uses TRBV5-6 with TRBJ1-4, with 7 positions matching TRBD1. V trimming: 4 bases; J trimming: 5 bases; junction bases outside the gene matches: 11. CDR1 and CDR2 from the germline V gene are SGHDT and YYEEEE. The length of the CDR3 is 16 residues. The CDR3 nucleotides are TGTGCCAGCAGCCTACAACTCGGACAGGTCAATGAAAAACTGTTTTTT. Protein sequence: CASSLQLGQVNEKLFF.

This rearrangement joins TRBV11-2 to TRBJ1-2; D may be TRBD1 (5 bases). V was shortened by 1 base and J by 2 bases, with 11 bases between the two germline ends. In germline, CDR1 is SGHAT, CDR2 FQNNGV. The CDR3 extends over 15 amino acids. The CDR3 DNA sequence: TGTGCCAGCAGCTTAGTCTTGCAGGGAAACTATGGCTACACCTTC. Its translation is CASSLVLQGNYGYTF.

This sequence joins TRBV3-1 (or the pseudogene TRBV3-2) and TRBJ2-1; 10 bases map to TRBD2. There are 15 residues in the CDR3. The V and J ends lost 4 bases and 4 bases, in that order; junction bases with no gene match: 4. CDR1 is LGHDT and CDR2 is YNNKEL in the germline V gene (reference sequence). The CDR3 bases are TGTGCCAGCAGCCTACTAGCGGGGATATACAATGAGCAGTTCTTC. Protein: CASSLLAGIYNEQFF.

V gene TRBV29-1 combines with J gene TRBJ2-1; the D is unclear. There are 13 residues in the CDR3. Germline CDR1 is SQVTM and CDR2 is ANQGSEA. Trimming left V 4 bases short and J 3 bases short, with 10 bases between. The CDR3, as DNA: TGCAGCGTTGGACAAATACTCTACAATGAGCAGTTCTTC. Translated: CSVGQILYNEQFF.

This clone showed up just a few times. The chain links TRBV4-1 to TRBJ1-1; TRBD1 aligns across 10 bases. V lost 0 bases and J lost 0; bases outside the gene matches: 4. The CDR3 has 17 residues. Germline loops: CDR1 MGHRA, CDR2 YSYEKL. The CDR3 DNA reads TGCGCCAGCAGCCAAGAACGGACAGGGGGATTGAACACTGAAGCTTTCTTT. This sequence encodes CASSQERTGGLNTEAFF.

The chain has TRBV28 and TRBJ1-6; no clear D gene. Trimming left V 2 bases short and J 0 bases short, with 11 bases between. CDR1 and CDR2 (germline): MDHEN, SYDVKM. CDR3 size: 17 residues. The CDR3 loop reads CASSLSPTSSYNSPLHF. The CDR3 DNA is TGTGCCAGCAGTTTAAGTCCCACGAGCTCCTATAATTCACCCCTCCACTTT.

The V call is TRBV21-1, the J call TRBJ2-7; the D call TRBD1 from the table was never checked on the DNA. TRBV21-1 is a pseudogene. This CDR3 region has 14 residues. Here the CDR3 reads CASSNTGRRYEQYF. The CDR3, as DNA: TGTGCCAGCAGCAACACAGGGAGAAGGTACGAGCAGTACTTC.

The chain couples TRBV10-3 to TRBJ2-7, with 10 bases aligning to TRBD1. Germline V gives CDR1 ENHRY, CDR2 SYGVKD. The CDR3 has 14 residues. The J segment lost 7 bases and the V segment lost 2 bases, leaving 5 bases of the junction unmatched. This chain's CDR3 is CAISEAGQGGEQYF. CDR3 in DNA: TGTGCCATCAGTGAGGCTGGACAGGGGGGAGAGCAGTACTTC.

This chain links TRBV7-2 with TRBJ2-3, with D tentatively TRBD2 (7 bases). Germline assignment: CDR1 SGHTA and CDR2 FQGNSA. CDR3 length equals 16 residues. V shed 1 base and J shed 5 bases, with 16 bases lying between them. CDR3 DNA sequence: TGTGCCAGCAGCTTAGGATGGGGGGGCCCAGTAGATACGCAGTATTTT. Residues: CASSLGWGGPVDTQYF. The whole variable domain, remainder taken from reference TRBV7-2 and TRBJ2-3, is GAGVSQSPSNKVTEKGKDVELRCDPISGHTALYWYRQSLGQGLEFLIYFQGNSAPDKSGLPSDRFSAERTGGSVSTLTIQRTQQEDSAVYLCASSLGWGGPVDTQYFGPGTRLTVL.

The chain couples TRBV6-1 to TRBJ1-1; a possible D gene is TRBD1 (5 bases). The ends were cut back, 2 bases at V and 6 bases at J, with 13 bases in the middle. The CDR3 runs 14 residues. The germline V gene has CDR1 MNHNS and CDR2 SASEGT. The CDR3 reads CASSELGGTAEAFF. In DNA form, the CDR3 reads TGTGCCAGCAGTGAACTTGGAGGGACGGCTGAAGCTTTCTTT.

This clone occurred once. The gene calls are TRBV6-5 and TRBJ2-7; 8 nucleotides line up with TRBD1. Germline CDR1 MNHEY, CDR2 SVGAGI. This CDR3 is built from 14 residues. V dropped 4 bases and J dropped 5; count of bases not matched to a gene: 7. The CDR3 bases are TGTGCCAGCAGTTCCCCCAGGGGGCTGAACGAGCAGTACTTC. It is translated as CASSSPRGLNEQYF.

The chain employs TRBV7-2 and TRBJ1-3, with TRBD1 as a possible D gene (6 bases). Between the trimmed V and J ends, which lost 5 bases and 0 bases, there was a span of 14 bases. This CDR3 is 16 amino acids long. Germline V gene data show CDR1 as SGHTA and CDR2 as FQGNSA. Here the CDR3 DNA reads TGTGCCAGCAGCCAACAGGGCCCCAACTCTGGAAACACCATATATTTT. This sequence encodes CASSQQGPNSGNTIYF. Combining the CDR3 with reference TRBV7-2 and TRBJ1-3 gives the whole variable domain GAGVSQSPSNKVTEKGKDVELRCDPISGHTALYWYRQSLGQGLEFLIYFQGNSAPDKSGLPSDRFSAERTGGSVSTLTIQRTQQEDSAVYLCASSQQGPNSGNTIYFGEGSWLTVV.

The rearrangement links TRBV5-1 to TRBJ2-5, with 8 bases that match TRBD1. This CDR3 has 14 amino acids. Germline assignment: CDR1 SGHRS and CDR2 YFSETQ. Trimming took 4 bases from V and 0 from J; bases not matched to a gene: 2. The CDR3 is CASSPTGDQETQYF. DNA for the CDR3: TGCGCCAGCAGCCCGACAGGGGACCAAGAGACCCAGTACTTC.

J is TRBJ1-2 and V is TRBV5-1; a weak D match, TRBD1 (6 bases). The CDR3 length is 13 residues. V was shortened by 1 base and J by 6 bases, with 10 bases between the two germline ends. Germline CDR1 and CDR2: SGHRS and YFSETQ. CDR3 in amino acids: CASSLHRANGYTF. The CDR3 coding sequence is TGCGCCAGCAGCTTGCACAGGGCCAATGGCTACACCTTC.

The chain combines TRBV7-2 with TRBJ1-2, with a possible D match to TRBD1 (6 bases). This CDR3 has 13 residues. CDR1 SGHTA and CDR2 FQGNSA come from the germline V gene. The germline V and J ends were trimmed by 1 base and 5 bases, with 8 bases remaining between them. CDR3 amino acids: CASSLGTAYGYTF. The CDR3 DNA reads TGTGCCAGCAGCTTAGGGACAGCTTATGGCTACACCTTC.

J is TRBJ2-2 and V is TRBV5-4; 8 nucleotides align to TRBD1. The CDR3 spans 17 residues. From germline, CDR1 is SGHNT and CDR2 YYREEE (reference sequence). V trimming: 0 bases; J trimming: 4 bases; junction bases outside the gene matches: 8. CDR3 region: CASSLGTRQGTTGELFF. The CDR3 DNA sequence: TGTGCCAGCAGCTTGGGGACGAGACAGGGGACCACCGGGGAGCTGTTTTTT.

This rearrangement joins TRBV6-5 to TRBJ2-7; possible D gene TRBD1, 6 bases. V gave up 2 bases and J gave up 1 base, with 9 bases separating them. This CDR3 contains 14 residues. The germline gives CDR1 MNHEY, CDR2 SVGAGI. The CDR3 loop is CASSYRTASYEQYF. For the CDR3, the DNA is TGTGCCAGCAGTTACCGGACAGCATCCTACGAGCAGTACTTC.

V usage is TRBV11-2 and J usage is TRBJ2-4; the match to TRBD1 covers 9 bases. This CDR3 comprises 15 residues. CDR1 is SGHAT, CDR2 FQNNGV, per germline. J was trimmed by 8 bases and V by 4 bases; bases with no gene match: 9. The CDR3 reads CASSSTGGMRDIQYF. CDR3 nucleotides: TGTGCCAGCAGCTCGACAGGGGGTATGAGAGACATTCAGTACTTC.